These 9 T cell receptor beta chains originate from one sample sequenced in a study of response to subunit inactivated influenza vaccine. One entry per CDR3 protein, called by TCRdb with MiXCR from the RT-PCR reads. The sample shows fewer than 400,000 distinct CDR3 sequences, just over 20% of them seen only once. The sequencing here drew on PBMCs from blood, taken less than 22 months after vaccination. The receptors come from a man aged 45 to 75 who received an inactivated influenza vaccine.

The chain uses TRBV28 and TRBJ1-1; D might be TRBD1 (6 bases). The length of the CDR3 is 15 residues. Germline V gene sequence: CDR1 MDHEN, CDR2 SYDVKM. V was trimmed by 5 bases and J by 1 base, leaving 14 bases between them. The CDR3 sequence: CASSLGGSGNTEAFF. The CDR3 DNA reads TGTGCCAGCAGTCTCGGGGGCTCCGGGAACACTGAAGCTTTCTTT.

This clonotype was observed a handful of times. The chain combines TRBV6-2 or TRBV6-3 with TRBJ2-3; 9 bases match TRBD2. The CDR3 runs to 16 residues. V lost 2 bases to trimming and J lost 6 bases; unmatched junction nucleotides: 9. The germline CDR1 and CDR2 sequences are MNHEY and SVGEGT. The CDR3 region is CASSYEFSGGLDTQYF. The CDR3 DNA reads as TGTGCCAGCAGTTACGAATTTAGCGGGGGACTTGATACGCAGTATTTT.

This clonotype was recorded a few times. The V gene is TRBV20-1, the J gene TRBJ1-6; 7 bases line up with TRBD1. The germline V gene has CDR1 DFQATT and CDR2 SNEGSKA (reference sequence). The CDR3 sequence is 16 residues long. V shed 0 bases, J shed 14 bases, and the junction held 16 bases outside the gene matches. The CDR3: CSARDAGTENNSALHF. In DNA form, the CDR3 reads TGCAGTGCTAGAGATGCCGGGACAGAGAATAATTCGGCCCTCCACTTT.

This clonotype has just a few counts. The CDR3 nucleotides are TGCGCCAGCAGCCAAGTTATAACGGGAACAACCGGGGAGCTGTTTTTT. It encodes CASSQVITGTTGELFF. The chain has TRBV4-1 and TRBJ2-2; TRBD2 might be the D (5 bases). The germline gives CDR1 MGHRA, CDR2 YSYEKL. Trimming cost V 1 base and J 5 bases, with 14 bases left between them. The CDR3 totals 16 residues.

The chain combines TRBV10-3 with TRBJ2-7; 9 nucleotides line up with TRBD2. The V and J ends lost 4 bases and 7 bases, in that order; junction bases with no gene match: 8. Germline V gives CDR1 ENHRY, CDR2 SYGVKD. The CDR3 has 14 amino acids. In nucleotides, the CDR3 is TGTGCCATCAGTGTCTTAGCGGGAGAGGTTGAGCAGTACTTC. Translation gives CAISVLAGEVEQYF.

This clonotype has just a few counts. The rearrangement joins TRBV13 to TRBJ2-3; D is perhaps TRBD2 (5 bases). Between the trimmed V and J ends, which lost 5 bases and 1 base, there was a span of 10 bases. Germline V gives CDR1 PRHDT, CDR2 FYEKMQ (reference sequence). The CDR3 is made up of 14 amino acids. Here the CDR3 reads CASSGPEGTDTQYF. The CDR3 nucleotides read TGTGCCAGCAGCGGTCCGGAGGGCACAGATACGCAGTATTTT.

At least ten counts were recorded for this clonotype. The chain joins TRBV18 to TRBJ1-5, with D possibly being TRBD1 (6 bases). V lost 2 bases and J lost 5, with 16 bases in between. This CDR3 comprises 16 residues. Germline V gene data show CDR1 as KGHSH and CDR2 as LQKENI. This chain's CDR3 is CASSPLSPGDHQPQHF. CDR3 bases: TGTGCCAGCTCACCATTGTCTCCAGGGGATCATCAGCCCCAGCATTTT.

There are a few counts of this clonotype. The chain links TRBV2 to TRBJ2-5; D is ambiguous. Germline CDR1 reads SNHLY; CDR2 reads FYNNEI. V was shortened by 6 bases and J by 5 bases, with 16 bases between the two germline ends. The CDR3 sequence is 14 residues long. The DNA for the CDR3 is TGTGCCAGCAGATCTTCGCTAGTGGGGGAGACCCAGTACTTC. Protein sequence: CASRSSLVGETQYF.

This clonotype was found a few times. The V and J genes are TRBV7-8 and TRBJ2-2; 13 bases are shared with TRBD2. V shed 2 bases and J 3 bases; nucleotides not matched to a gene: 9. Germline CDR1 and CDR2: SGHVS and FQNEAQ. This CDR3 has 19 amino acids. Here the CDR3 reads CASSLSTLLAGGDTGELFF. For the CDR3, the DNA is TGTGCCAGCAGCTTATCAACTTTACTAGCGGGAGGGGACACCGGGGAGCTGTTTTTT.